Listed here are 23 T cell receptor beta chains from one sample, sequenced in a study of blood T cell repertoires in COVID-19. Generated by immunoSEQ multiplex PCR, the TCRdb table keeps only in-frame clones and is missing some. The sample yields 250,000 to 350,000 clones, around 90% seen once. What was sequenced was peripheral blood. Receptor source: a woman in her forties or fifties with COVID-19, enrolled during active disease.

This chain connects TRBV5-1 to TRBJ2-1; TRBD2 matches 8 bases. Trimming took 4 bases from V and 3 from J; bases not matched to a gene: 3. Per the germline V gene, CDR1 is SGHRS and CDR2 is YFSETQ. The CDR3 runs 14 residues. The CDR3 loop reads CASSPTSGYNEQFF. CDR3 nucleotide sequence: TGCGCCAGCAGCCCCACTAGCGGCTACAATGAGCAGTTCTTC.

This clone was found a few times. The rearrangement joins TRBV18 to TRBJ2-1; the match to TRBD2 covers 9 bases. The CDR3 length is 15 residues. Trimming took 2 bases from V and 6 from J; bases not matched to a gene: 5. Germline V gene sequence: CDR1 KGHSH, CDR2 LQKENI. For the CDR3, the DNA is TGTGCCAGCTCACCAGGTAGCGGGAGACTCAATGAGCAGTTCTTC. It is translated as CASSPGSGRLNEQFF.

The chain is built from TRBV5-4 and TRBJ2-3; 13 nucleotides match TRBD2. CDR1 SGHNT and CDR2 YYREEE come from the germline V gene (reference sequence). The CDR3 runs 15 residues. V lost 3 bases to trimming and J lost 4 bases; unmatched junction nucleotides: 2. The CDR3 here is CASSWTSGRSDTQYF. Here the CDR3 DNA reads TGTGCCAGCAGCTGGACTAGCGGGAGATCAGATACGCAGTATTTT.

With respect to this clone: This same CDR3 is encoded by further DNA sequences in the sample. This rearrangement joins TRBV10-3 to TRBJ1-1; TRBD1 agrees at 9 bases. The V and J ends lost 2 bases and 0 bases, in that order; junction bases with no gene match: 4. This CDR3 has 16 amino acids. Per the germline V gene, CDR1 is ENHRY and CDR2 is SYGVKD. CDR3: CAISEGGQGLNTEAFF. The CDR3 DNA follows: TGTGCCATCAGTGAGGGGGGACAGGGTCTGAACACTGAAGCTTTCTTT.

The rearrangement joins TRBV27 to TRBJ2-7, with 9 bases that match TRBD2. Per germline, CDR1 MNHEY and CDR2 SMNVEV (reference sequence). Trimming at V came to 3 bases and at J to 3 bases, leaving 3 bases not matched to a gene. This CDR3 comprises 14 residues. The CDR3 reads CASSLNSGGYEQYF. The CDR3 bases are TGTGCCAGCAGTTTGAATAGCGGGGGCTACGAGCAGTACTTC.

The chain is built from TRBV11-2 and TRBJ1-1; D possibly corresponds to TRBD1 (6 bases). There are 16 residues in the CDR3. The V end was cut by 1 base, the J end by 10 bases, with 22 bases between. Per germline, CDR1 SGHAT and CDR2 FQNNGV. CDR3 protein: CASSLGFFRGSLGAFF. The CDR3 DNA reads TGTGCCAGCAGCTTAGGATTTTTCAGGGGTAGTCTGGGAGCTTTCTTT. The whole variable domain, filled in from reference TRBV11-2 and TRBJ1-1, reads EAGVAQSPRYKIIEKRQSVAFWCNPISGHATLYWYQQILGQGPKLLIQFQNNGVVDDSQLPKDRFSAERLKGVDSTLKIQPAKLEDSAVYLCASSLGFFRGSLGAFFGQGTRLTVV.

The J gene is TRBJ1-1, the V gene TRBV19, with 8 nucleotides matching TRBD1. CDR3 size: 16 residues. The trim removed 1 base at V and 6 bases at J, leaving 10 bases unmatched. Germline CDR1 is LNHDA and CDR2 is SQIVND (reference sequence). CDR3 coding DNA: TGTGCCAGTAGTATAGGTCTGGGCAGGGGGCTCGCTGAAGCTTTCTTT. This sequence encodes CASSIGLGRGLAEAFF.

This chain joins TRBV6-5 and TRBJ2-5, with a possible D match to TRBD2 (5 bases). Germline CDR1 MNHEY, CDR2 SVGAGI. The CDR3 runs 15 residues. Trimming took off 4 bases at V and 5 bases at J, with 17 bases between the two ends. The CDR3 sequence: CASSSRTSPGETQYF. CDR3 bases: TGTGCCAGCAGTTCTCGTACCTCTCCGGGGGAGACCCAGTACTTC.

This clone is a singleton in its sample. The chain uses TRBV7-2 and TRBJ2-1; perhaps TRBD2 as D (5 bases). This CDR3 region has 14 residues. V was cut by 1 base and J by 6 bases, with 10 bases left in between. Germline CDR1 SGHTA, CDR2 FQGNSA. CDR3: CASSLVAGSNEQFF. In nucleotides, the CDR3 is TGTGCCAGCAGCTTAGTCGCGGGTAGCAATGAGCAGTTCTTC.

This chain links TRBV11-3 with TRBJ2-2; 10 bases are shared with TRBD1. The CDR3 is 16 residues long. Trimming took 6 bases from V and 8 from J; bases not matched to a gene: 12. The germline V gene has CDR1 SGHNT and CDR2 YENEEA. The CDR3 reads CASSIGQGGTPGELFF. CDR3 bases: TGTGCCAGCAGTATCGGACAGGGGGGGACACCGGGGGAGCTGTTTTTT.

The chain couples TRBV7-9 to TRBJ2-3; 11 nucleotides line up with TRBD2. The V gene's germline CDR1 is SEHNR and CDR2 FQNEAQ (reference sequence). The CDR3 is 16 amino acids. Losses at the gene ends were 5 bases for V and 2 bases for J; bases not matched to a gene: 6. This CDR3 is CASSPGTSGYTDTQYF. CDR3 DNA: TGTGCCAGCAGCCCTGGGACTAGCGGATACACAGATACGCAGTATTTT.

The rearrangement joins TRBV9 to TRBJ1-1, with 7 nucleotides matching TRBD1. CDR1 SGDLS and CDR2 YYNGEE come from the germline V gene. V lost 4 bases to trimming and J lost 12 bases; unmatched junction nucleotides: 9. The CDR3 sequence is 12 residues long. CDR3 in amino acids: CASSLPGGATFF. In DNA form, the CDR3 reads TGTGCCAGCAGCCTCCCAGGGGGTGCCACTTTCTTT.

This chain uses TRBV27 with TRBJ2-3; TRBD2 agrees at 10 bases. In germline, CDR1 is MNHEY, CDR2 SMNVEV (reference sequence). V shed 2 bases and J 6 bases; nucleotides not matched to a gene: 8. CDR3 length: 16 residues. The CDR3 loop is CASSLGLAVGMDTQYF. The CDR3 DNA is TGTGCCAGCAGTTTAGGACTAGCGGTAGGGATGGATACGCAGTATTTT.

The chain combines TRBV6-5 with TRBJ1-3; a possible D gene is TRBD1 (5 bases). The CDR3 covers 15 residues. Trimming removed 5 bases at V and 4 bases at J, with 15 bases between. Germline V CDR1 and CDR2: MNHEY, SVGAGI. DNA for the CDR3: TGTGCCAGCAGTAGAGGGACCGGGAGGGGAAACACCATATATTTT. This gives the protein CASSRGTGRGNTIYF.

The chain uses TRBV6-6 and TRBJ2-1, with TRBD2 matching over 11 bases. The CDR3 spans 17 residues. The V gene's germline CDR1 is MNHNY and CDR2 SVGAGI (reference sequence). The V and J ends lost 5 bases and 7 bases, in that order; junction bases with no gene match: 13. The CDR3: CASSQDLLAGVYNEQFF. The CDR3, as DNA: TGTGCCAGCAGTCAGGATTTACTAGCGGGAGTTTATAATGAGCAGTTCTTC.

The chain couples TRBV7-3 to TRBJ1-1, with TRBD1 matching 7 bases. CDR3 size: 14 residues. V trimming: 2 bases; J trimming: 5 bases; junction bases outside the gene matches: 5. From germline, CDR1 is SGHTA and CDR2 FQGTGA. CDR3 region: CASSLEPGGTEAFF. CDR3 coding DNA: TGTGCCAGCAGCTTAGAGCCAGGGGGTACTGAAGCTTTCTTT.

This chain uses TRBV11-2 with TRBJ2-7; possible D gene TRBD2, 5 bases. V shed 4 bases and J shed 4 bases, with 17 bases lying between them. This CDR3 has 15 amino acids. Germline V gene sequence: CDR1 SGHAT, CDR2 FQNNGV. This CDR3 is CASSSGLPEPYEQYF. The CDR3 region has the DNA TGTGCCAGCAGCTCCGGACTCCCGGAACCGTACGAGCAGTACTTC.

This chain links TRBV18 with TRBJ1-4; maybe TRBD1 (6 bases). This CDR3 is 16 amino acids long. The germline CDR1 and CDR2 sequences are KGHSH and LQKENI. V shed 3 bases and J shed 8 bases, with 19 bases lying between them. The CDR3 nucleotides read TGTGCCAGCTCACCTAGGGGGACTAAGTTAAAGGAAAAACTGTTTTTT. Its protein is CASSPRGTKLKEKLFF.

The rearrangement joins TRBV5-6 to TRBJ1-1; 8 bases are a match to TRBD1. There are 16 residues in the CDR3. Per germline, CDR1 SGHDT and CDR2 YYEEEE. Unmatched junction bases numbered 13, after V lost 4 bases and J lost 5 bases. CDR3: CASSPDRGPKGTEAFF. In DNA, the CDR3 is TGTGCCAGCAGCCCCGACAGGGGCCCTAAGGGGACTGAAGCTTTCTTT.

The V call is TRBV11-2, the J call TRBJ2-1, with 8 bases aligning to TRBD1. Trimming cost V 4 bases and J 0 bases; bases outside gene matches: 14. The CDR3 contains 19 residues. Germline V gene data show CDR1 as SGHAT and CDR2 as FQNNGV. The CDR3 is CASSSLKEIDRGSYNEQFF. In DNA form, the CDR3 reads TGTGCCAGCAGCTCCCTTAAAGAGATTGACAGGGGCTCCTACAATGAGCAGTTCTTC.

The gene calls are TRBV27 and TRBJ2-1, with D perhaps matching TRBD2 (6 bases). V was cut by 6 bases and J by 4 bases, with 19 bases left in between. The CDR3 has 16 residues. CDR1 and CDR2 from the germline V gene are MNHEY and SMNVEV (reference sequence). CDR3 region: CASSGSRDLTYNEQFF. The CDR3 DNA reads as TGTGCCAGCAGCGGGAGCCGGGACTTGACTTACAATGAGCAGTTCTTC.

Turning to this clone: Other nucleotide sequences in the sample specify the same CDR3. The chain combines TRBV19 with TRBJ1-1; possible D gene TRBD1, 6 bases. Trimming pared 5 bases from V and 0 bases from J, leaving 10 bases between. CDR3 length: 14 amino acids. The germline CDR1 and CDR2 sequences are LNHDA and SQIVND (reference sequence). The CDR3 DNA reads TGTGCCAGTAGTCCTCAGGGGATGAACACTGAAGCTTTCTTT. Its translation is CASSPQGMNTEAFF.

The sample holds one count of this clone. The chain employs TRBV6-5 and TRBJ1-2, with no clear D. Germline V lookup: CDR1 MNHEY, CDR2 SVGAGI. This CDR3 comprises 13 residues. The V gene lost 7 bases and the J gene lost 0 bases, with 9 bases spanning the gap. CDR3 DNA: TGTGCCAGCACTCCTACGGCTAACTATGGCTACACCTTC. It is translated as CASTPTANYGYTF.